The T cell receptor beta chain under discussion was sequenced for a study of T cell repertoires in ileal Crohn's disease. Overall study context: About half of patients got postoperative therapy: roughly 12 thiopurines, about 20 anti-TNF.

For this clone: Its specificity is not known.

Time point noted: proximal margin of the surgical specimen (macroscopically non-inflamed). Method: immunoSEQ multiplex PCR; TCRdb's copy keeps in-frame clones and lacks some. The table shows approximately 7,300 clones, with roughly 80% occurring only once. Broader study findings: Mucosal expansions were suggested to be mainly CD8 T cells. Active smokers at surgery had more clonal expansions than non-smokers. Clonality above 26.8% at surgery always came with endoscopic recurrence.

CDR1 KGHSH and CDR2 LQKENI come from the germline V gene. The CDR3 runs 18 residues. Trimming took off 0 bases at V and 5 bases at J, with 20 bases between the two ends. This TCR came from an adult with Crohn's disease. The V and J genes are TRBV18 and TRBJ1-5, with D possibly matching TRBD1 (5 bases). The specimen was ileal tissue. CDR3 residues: CASSPPPAGPGGDQPQHF. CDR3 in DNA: TGTGCCAGCTCACCACCACCAGCGGGACCGGGGGGAGATCAGCCCCAGCATTTT.